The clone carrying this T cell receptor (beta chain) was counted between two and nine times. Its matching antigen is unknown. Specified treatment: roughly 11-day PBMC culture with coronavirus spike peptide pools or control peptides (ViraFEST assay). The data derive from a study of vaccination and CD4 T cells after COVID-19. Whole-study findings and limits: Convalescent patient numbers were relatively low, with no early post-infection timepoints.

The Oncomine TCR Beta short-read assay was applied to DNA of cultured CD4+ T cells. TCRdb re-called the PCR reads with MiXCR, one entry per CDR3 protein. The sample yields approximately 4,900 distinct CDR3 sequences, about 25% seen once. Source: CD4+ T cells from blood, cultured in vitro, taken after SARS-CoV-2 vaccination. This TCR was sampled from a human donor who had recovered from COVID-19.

The CDR3 protein is CASSTPAGVWYTF. Written as DNA, the CDR3 is TGTGCCAGTAGTACCCCGGCGGGGGTGTGGTACACCTTC. The V gene is TRBV19, the J gene TRBJ1-2; perhaps TRBD1 as D (5 bases). Trimming shortened V by 4 bases and J by 11 bases, and 17 bases separated the two germline ends. CDR3 length: 13 amino acids. Germline values: CDR1 LNHDA, CDR2 SQIVND (reference sequence).